This TCR beta chain was profiled in a study of vaccination effects on CD4 cells after COVID-19. The study, taken as a whole, reports: Late in the post-vaccination period, infection-induced and vaccine-induced clones underwent marked clonal contraction.

Sequencing was preceded by expansion of antigen-specific CD4+ T cells with viral peptide pools in the ViraFEST assay. It was after around eleven days of culture that CD4+ T cells were isolated. Participants each got two BNT162b2 or mRNA-1273 vaccine doses. Cultivation was performed at more than 1.5 million PBMC per well with 9 to 10 IU/ml IL-2 and 7.5 to 10 ug/ml peptides added. A remark on this clone: As yet, its antigen is unknown.

Repertoires were generated with immunoSEQ multiplex PCR, while TCRdb's copy carries only in-frame clones and drops some. Of fewer than 90,000 clones in the sample, roughly 80% were seen once. Germline CDR1 and CDR2: SNHLY and FYNNEI. The CDR3 is made up of 16 amino acids. V dropped 6 bases and J dropped 5; count of bases not matched to a gene: 12. The receptor was isolated from a human donor who received a COVID-19 vaccine. This chain connects TRBV2 to TRBJ1-2, with 10 bases matching TRBD1. This specimen consisted of CD4+ T cells from PBMCs cultured with HCoV-OC43 spike peptides, obtained after COVID-19 vaccination. Indicated subset: HCoV-OC43 spike overlapping peptide pool stimulation. The CDR3 DNA reads TGTGCCAGCAGCCCCGGGACAGGGGTTGGAGATTATGGCTACACCTTC. Its translation is CASSPGTGVGDYGYTF.